This T cell receptor (beta chain) comes out of a study of Graves' ophthalmopathy and Graves' hyperthyroidism. V was pared by 5 bases and J by 2 bases, with 8 bases of the junction left unmatched. This CDR3 is built from 16 residues. Germline-derived CDR1 and CDR2 are KGHDR and SFDVKD. Amplification targeted the TCR beta CDR3 regions, with RNA transcripts as the source material. First-round RT-PCR with HTBI primers preceded a second-round multiplex PCR. A single record per CDR3 protein comes from TCRdb applying MiXCR to the multiplex PCR reads. Here the sample spans around 1,000,000 distinct CDR3 sequences, 35% to 40% being singletons. This clonotype has a count of ten or more.

This receptor was taken from an adult man with Graves' hyperthyroidism. Source material: peripheral blood or thyroid tissue (not recorded which). The chain combines TRBV24-1 with TRBJ1-5; 7 nucleotides align to TRBD1. The CDR3 bases are TGTGCCACCAGTGGAGGGGGCAGGGTTGGCAATCAGCCCCAGCATTTT. This encodes CATSGGGRVGNQPQHF.